These 4 T cell receptor beta chains share one sample of origin, sequenced in a study of blood T cell repertoires in COVID-19. The data were produced by immunoSEQ multiplex PCR, yet TCRdb's version contains in-frame clones alone and is incomplete. The repertoire consists of approximately 180,000 clones, with 75% to 90% occurring once and the leading ten covering over 2.5%. The sequenced sample was peripheral blood. All receptors derive from a man in his sixties with acute or convalescent COVID-19.

The V call is TRBV7-9, the J call TRBJ2-5, with TRBD1 matching over 7 bases. V trimming: 1 base; J trimming: 4 bases; junction bases outside the gene matches: 3. Looked up from germline, CDR1 is SEHNR and CDR2 is FQNEAQ (reference sequence). The CDR3 is 14 amino acids. CDR3 loop: CASSLGGTVETQYF. The CDR3 DNA follows: TGTGCCAGCAGCTTAGGGGGGACAGTAGAGACCCAGTACTTC.

A single count supports this clone. The gene calls are TRBV4-1 and TRBJ2-5; 11 nucleotides agree with TRBD1. Germline CDR1 reads MGHRA; CDR2 reads YSYEKL. This CDR3 has 17 residues. V lost 1 base to trimming and J lost 5 bases; unmatched junction nucleotides: 9. CDR3 DNA: TGCGCCAGCAGCCAAGCCCCGGACAGGGGGCTTAGTGAGACCCAGTACTTC. As protein: CASSQAPDRGLSETQYF.

On this clone itself: The same CDR3 arises from other DNA sequences in this sample as well. The chain has TRBV28 and TRBJ1-4; tentatively, D is TRBD1 (5 bases). The CDR3 has 16 amino acids. Trimming cost V 4 bases and J 4 bases, with 16 bases left between them. Per germline, CDR1 MDHEN and CDR2 SYDVKM. CDR3 residues: CASSSRRGVGNEKLFF. In DNA, the CDR3 is TGTGCCAGCAGTTCCCGGCGGGGGGTCGGTAATGAAAAACTGTTTTTT.

This chain links TRBV13 with TRBJ2-1; D perhaps matches TRBD2 (7 bases). CDR1 and CDR2 from the germline V gene are PRHDT and FYEKMQ (reference sequence). CDR3 length: 15 amino acids. V was pared by 5 bases and J by 4 bases, with 15 bases between. CDR3 in DNA: TGTGCCAGCAGCCAAAGGGGGGGCCTTTACAATGAGCAGTTCTTC. Amino acid sequence: CASSQRGGLYNEQFF.